This T cell receptor beta chain comes out of a study of blood T cell repertoires in COVID-19. Study-level background: Sites in the United States, Italy and Spain provided acute and convalescent COVID-19 samples. Nucleic acid was either cDNA or gDNA, and it came from T cells, B-cell-depleted T cells, or PBMCs.

Original methodology: The authors estimated nucleated cell counts from reference gene primer amplification. The protocol was immunoSEQ multiplex PCR, while the TCRdb copy is restricted to in-frame clones and leaves out a portion. V, J and clone size are those of that table, while D and trimming were read from the DNA. This sample has a few hundred thousand clones, with around 82% found just once. Germline CDR1 reads MDHEN; CDR2 reads SYDVKM. Trimming removed 6 bases at V and 1 base at J, with 18 bases between. The CDR3 has 16 residues. The sequence came from a woman aged 25 to 39 who had recovered from COVID-19. The rearrangement links TRBV28 to TRBJ1-1, with D unclear. The specimen was peripheral blood. This CDR3 reads CASSRGEAGWNTEAFF. CDR3 nucleotides: TGTGCCAGCAGCCGTGGAGAGGCTGGATGGAACACTGAAGCTTTCTTT.